Here is one T cell receptor (beta chain) with its context. The antigen is undetermined. This record belongs to a study of cytomegalovirus exposure and HLA in healthy donors. Notes on the study in general: Cytomegalovirus status was reportedly diagnosed by the classifier with high specificity and sensitivity. Analyses of presence and absence presupposed an approximately uniform sequencing depth across donors. Immune exposure information comprised only CMV serostatus.

A multiplex PCR was run with 60 Vbeta primers and 13 Jbeta primers. TCRdb's copy holds only in-frame clones and misses some; the assay was immunoSEQ multiplex PCR. The sample has about 89,000 clones; 75% to 90% are singletons. The sequence came from a man aged 35 to 55 in good health and CMV-seropositive. The sample was PBMCs.

In DNA, the CDR3 is TGTGCCAGCACTGGAGAGCCTTACGAGCAGTACTTC. Translation gives CASTGEPYEQYF. The V call is TRBV28, the J call TRBJ2-7; D unclear. Germline V gene lookup returns CDR1 MDHEN and CDR2 SYDVKM. There are 12 residues in the CDR3. V lost 7 bases, J lost 4 bases, and 11 bases lay in between. Based on the CDR3 plus reference TRBV28 and TRBJ2-7, the full variable domain is DVKVTQSSRYLVKRTGEKVFLECVQDMDHENMFWYRQDPGLGLRLIYFSYDVKMKEKGDIPEGYSVSREKKERFSLILESASTNQTSMYLCASTGEPYEQYFGPGTRLTVT.